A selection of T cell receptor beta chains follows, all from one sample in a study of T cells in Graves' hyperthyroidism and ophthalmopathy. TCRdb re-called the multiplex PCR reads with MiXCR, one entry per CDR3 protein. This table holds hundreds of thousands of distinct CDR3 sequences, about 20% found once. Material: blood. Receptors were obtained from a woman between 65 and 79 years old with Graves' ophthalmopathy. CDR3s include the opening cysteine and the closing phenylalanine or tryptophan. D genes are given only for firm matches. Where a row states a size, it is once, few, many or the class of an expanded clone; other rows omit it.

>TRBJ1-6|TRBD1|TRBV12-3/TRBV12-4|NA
CASSFIVGDSGRDSPLHF
TGTGCCAGCAGTTTTATAGTTGGGGACAGCGGCCGCGATTCACCCCTCCACTTT
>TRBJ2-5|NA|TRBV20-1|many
CSASRVGRGETQYF
TGCAGTGCTAGTCGTGTCGGGAGAGGGGAGACCCAGTACTTC
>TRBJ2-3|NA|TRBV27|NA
CASSLLPFDTQYF
TGTGCCAGCAGTCTCCTCCCATTTGATACGCAGTATTTT
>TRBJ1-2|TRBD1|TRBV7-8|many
CASSLAGDRGYGYTF
TGTGCCAGCAGCTTAGCGGGTGACAGGGGCTATGGCTACACCTTC
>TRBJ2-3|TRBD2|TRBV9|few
CASSARGAGRTDTQYF
TGTGCCAGCAGCGCTCGAGGAGCGGGAAGGACAGATACGCAGTATTTT
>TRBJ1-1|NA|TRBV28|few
CAGGGPASREAFF
TGTGCCGGGGGGGGTCCTGCAAGTAGGGAAGCTTTCTTT
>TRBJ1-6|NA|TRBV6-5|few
CASSYEAPQYSPLHF
TGTGCCAGCAGTTACGAGGCCCCACAGTATTCACCCCTCCACTTT
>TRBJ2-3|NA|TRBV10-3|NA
CAISESTPLGVTDTQYF
TGTGCCATCAGTGAGTCTACACCCCTAGGGGTCACAGATACGCAGTATTTT
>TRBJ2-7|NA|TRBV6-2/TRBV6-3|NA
CASGSPKAYF
TGTGCCAGCGGGAGCCCTAAAGCGTACTTC
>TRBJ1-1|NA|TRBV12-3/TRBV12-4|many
CASSRQPNTEAFF
TGTGCCAGCAGTAGACAGCCGAACACTGAAGCTTTCTTT
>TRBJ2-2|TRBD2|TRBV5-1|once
CASSFGLAGTMSGELFF
TGCGCCAGCAGCTTCGGACTAGCGGGAACTATGTCCGGGGAGCTGTTTTTT
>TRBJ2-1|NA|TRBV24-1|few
CATSDLYSDEQFF
TGTGCCACCAGTGATTTGTATAGTGATGAGCAGTTCTTC
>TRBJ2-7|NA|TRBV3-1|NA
CASSQSTGSPYEQYF
TGTGCCAGCAGCCAATCAACCGGGAGCCCCTACGAGCAGTACTTC
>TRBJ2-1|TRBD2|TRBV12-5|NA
CASGQTLLAGVTYNEQFF
TGTGCTAGTGGTCAAACCCTTTTAGCGGGAGTAACCTACAATGAGCAGTTCTTC
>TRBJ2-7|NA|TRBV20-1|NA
CSARDTRSYEQYF
TGCAGTGCTAGAGATACTCGATCCTACGAGCAGTACTTC
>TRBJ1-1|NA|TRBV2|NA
CASSKWGTFF
TGTGCCAGCAGTAAGTGGGGAACTTTCTTT
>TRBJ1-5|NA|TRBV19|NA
CASSIFGSNQPQHF
TGTGCCAGTAGTATTTTTGGTAGCAATCAGCCCCAGCATTTT
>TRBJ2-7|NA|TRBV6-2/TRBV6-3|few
CASRFLGLPYEQYF
TGTGCCAGCAGGTTCTTGGGTCTACCCTACGAGCAGTACTTC
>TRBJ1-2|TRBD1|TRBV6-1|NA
CASSRRDRVNYGYTF
TGTGCCAGCAGTCGGCGGGACAGGGTTAACTATGGCTACACCTTC
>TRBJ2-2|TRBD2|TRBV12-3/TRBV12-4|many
CASSLALAGVNTGELFF
TGTGCCAGCAGTTTAGCACTAGCGGGGGTGAACACCGGGGAGCTGTTTTTT
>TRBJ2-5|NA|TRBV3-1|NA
CANSQRQFQEPQYF
TGTGCCAACAGCCAACGGCAATTCCAAGAGCCCCAGTACTTC
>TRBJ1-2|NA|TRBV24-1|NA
CATSDPGGARGYTF
TGTGCCACCAGTGACCCGGGCGGCGCAAGGGGCTACACCTTC
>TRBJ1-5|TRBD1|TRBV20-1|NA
CSARRGTGGNQPQHF
TGCAGTGCTAGACGGGGGACAGGGGGCAATCAGCCCCAGCATTTT
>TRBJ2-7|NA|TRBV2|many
CASSDGRGYEQYF
TGTGCCAGCAGTGACGGCAGGGGATACGAGCAGTACTTC
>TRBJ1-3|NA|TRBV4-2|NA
CASSPSGAPGAGNTIYF
TGTGCCAGCAGCCCATCCGGGGCCCCGGGAGCTGGAAACACCATATATTTT
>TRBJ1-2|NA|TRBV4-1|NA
CASSQDVRRGYTF
TGCGCCAGCAGCCAAGATGTCAGAAGGGGCTACACCTTC
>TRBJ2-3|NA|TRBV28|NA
CASSYHTQGTSTDTQYF
TGTGCCAGCAGTTACCACACACAGGGGACTAGCACAGATACGCAGTATTTT
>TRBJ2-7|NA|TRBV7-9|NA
CASSLRGREGSYEQYF
TGTGCCAGCAGCCTCAGGGGGCGGGAGGGCTCGTACGAGCAGTACTTC
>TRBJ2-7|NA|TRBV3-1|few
CASSQGDSTSEQYF
TGTGCCAGCAGCCAAGGGGACTCGACTAGCGAGCAGTACTTC
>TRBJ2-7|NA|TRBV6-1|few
CASSSPTHSYEQYF
TGTGCCAGCAGTTCCCCGACCCACTCCTACGAGCAGTACTTC
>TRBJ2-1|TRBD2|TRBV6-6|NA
CASSYSVGLAGSNEQFF
TGTGCCAGCAGTTACTCTGTGGGACTAGCGGGATCCAATGAGCAGTTCTTC
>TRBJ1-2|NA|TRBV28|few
CASSLFQENGYTF
TGTGCCAGCAGTTTATTTCAGGAGAATGGCTACACCTTC